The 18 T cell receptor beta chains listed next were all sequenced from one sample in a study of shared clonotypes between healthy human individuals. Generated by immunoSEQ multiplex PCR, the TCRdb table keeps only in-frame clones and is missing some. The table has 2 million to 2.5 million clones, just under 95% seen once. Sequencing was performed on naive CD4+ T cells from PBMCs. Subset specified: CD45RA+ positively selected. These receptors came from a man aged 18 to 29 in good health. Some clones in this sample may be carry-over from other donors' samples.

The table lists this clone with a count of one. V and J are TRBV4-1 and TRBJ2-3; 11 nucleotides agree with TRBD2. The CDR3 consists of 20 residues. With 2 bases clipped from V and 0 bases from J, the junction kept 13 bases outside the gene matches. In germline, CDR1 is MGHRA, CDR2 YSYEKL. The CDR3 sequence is CASSQKRRLAGLDSTDTQYF. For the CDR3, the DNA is TGCGCCAGCAGCCAAAAACGGAGACTAGCGGGGTTGGATAGCACAGATACGCAGTATTTT.

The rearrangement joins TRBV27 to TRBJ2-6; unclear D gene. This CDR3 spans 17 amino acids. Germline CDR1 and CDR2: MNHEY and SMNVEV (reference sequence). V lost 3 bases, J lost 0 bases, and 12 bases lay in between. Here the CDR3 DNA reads TGTGCCAGCAGTTTCTCGACGGAAGTCTCTGGGGCCAACGTCCTGACTTTC. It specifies CASSFSTEVSGANVLTF.

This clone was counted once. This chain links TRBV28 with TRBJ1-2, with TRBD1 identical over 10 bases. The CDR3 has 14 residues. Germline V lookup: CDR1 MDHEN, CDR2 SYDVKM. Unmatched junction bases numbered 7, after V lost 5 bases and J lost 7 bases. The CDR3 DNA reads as TGTGCCAGCAGTGAGACAGGGGGCTCGCGTGGCTACACCTTC. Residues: CASSETGGSRGYTF.

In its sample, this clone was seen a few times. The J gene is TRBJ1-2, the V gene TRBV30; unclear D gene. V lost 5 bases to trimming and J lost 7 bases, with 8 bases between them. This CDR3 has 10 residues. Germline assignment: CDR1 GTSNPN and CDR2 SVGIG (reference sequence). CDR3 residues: CAWGPPGYTF. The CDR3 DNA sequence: TGTGCCTGGGGTCCTCCTGGCTACACCTTC. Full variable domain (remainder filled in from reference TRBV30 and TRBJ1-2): SQTIHQWPATLVQPVGSPLSLECTVEGTSNPNLYWYRQAAGRGLQLLFYSVGIGQISSEVPQNLSASRPQDRQFILSSKKLLLSDSGFYLCAWGPPGYTFGSGTRLTVV.

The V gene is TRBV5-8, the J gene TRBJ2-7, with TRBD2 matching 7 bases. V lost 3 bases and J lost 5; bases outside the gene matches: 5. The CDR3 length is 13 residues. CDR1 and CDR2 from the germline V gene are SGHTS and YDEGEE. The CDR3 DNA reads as TGTGCCAGCAGCTGGGAGGGGATGGACGAGCAGTACTTC. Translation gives CASSWEGMDEQYF.

In DNA, the CDR3 is TGTGCCAGCGGCCGCAGGGTGAGGAATCAGCCCCAGCATTTT. Its protein is CASGRRVRNQPQHF. This chain connects TRBV28 to TRBJ1-5, with TRBD1 as a possible D gene (5 bases). The CDR3 is 14 residues long. V lost 8 bases, J lost 4 bases, and 15 bases lay in between. Germline V lookup: CDR1 MDHEN, CDR2 SYDVKM. Filled out from reference TRBV28 and TRBJ1-5, the complete variable domain reads DVKVTQSSRYLVKRTGEKVFLECVQDMDHENMFWYRQDPGLGLRLIYFSYDVKMKEKGDIPEGYSVSREKKERFSLILESASTNQTSMYLCASGRRVRNQPQHFGDGTRLSIL.

CDR3 sequence (DNA): TGCGCCAGCAGCTTGTTAACTAGGCAAGGTGAGCAGTTCTTC. As protein: CASSLLTRQGEQFF. J is TRBJ2-1 and V is TRBV5-1; weak D call: TRBD2 (5 bases). The CDR3 has 14 amino acids. Germline lookup yields CDR1 SGHRS and CDR2 YFSETQ. Trimming stripped 1 base from V and 9 bases from J, with 14 bases between.

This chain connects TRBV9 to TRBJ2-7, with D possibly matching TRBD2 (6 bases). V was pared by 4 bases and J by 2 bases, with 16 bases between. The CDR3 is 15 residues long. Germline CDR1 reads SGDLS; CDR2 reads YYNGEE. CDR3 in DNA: TGTGCCAGCAGCCAGGGATCTAGCGCGGCCTACGAGCAGTACTTC. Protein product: CASSQGSSAAYEQYF.

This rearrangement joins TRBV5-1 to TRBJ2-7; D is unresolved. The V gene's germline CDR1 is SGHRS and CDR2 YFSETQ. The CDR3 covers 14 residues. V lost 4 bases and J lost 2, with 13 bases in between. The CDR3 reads CASSASTGTYEQYF. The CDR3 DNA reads TGCGCCAGCAGCGCATCGACTGGAACCTACGAGCAGTACTTC.

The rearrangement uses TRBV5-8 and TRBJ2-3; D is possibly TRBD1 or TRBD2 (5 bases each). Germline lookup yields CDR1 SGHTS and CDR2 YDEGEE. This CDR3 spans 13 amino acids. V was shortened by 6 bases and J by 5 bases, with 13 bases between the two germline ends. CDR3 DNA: TGTGCCAGCACCCACGAGGGGAGAGATACGCAGTATTTT. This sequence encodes CASTHEGRDTQYF.

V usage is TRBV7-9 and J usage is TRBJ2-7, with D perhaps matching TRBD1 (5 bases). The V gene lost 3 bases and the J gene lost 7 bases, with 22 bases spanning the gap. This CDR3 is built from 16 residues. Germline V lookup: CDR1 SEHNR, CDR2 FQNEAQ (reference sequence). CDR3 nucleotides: TGTGCCAGCAGCTTGAGCCGCACTGGGGCTACGGTGGAGCAGTACTTC. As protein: CASSLSRTGATVEQYF.

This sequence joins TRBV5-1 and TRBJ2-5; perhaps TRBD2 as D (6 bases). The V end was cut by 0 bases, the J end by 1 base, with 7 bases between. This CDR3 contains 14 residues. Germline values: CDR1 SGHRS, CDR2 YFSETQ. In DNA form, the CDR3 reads TGCGCCAGCAGCTTGGAGACTAGCCAAGAGACCCAGTACTTC. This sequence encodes CASSLETSQETQYF.

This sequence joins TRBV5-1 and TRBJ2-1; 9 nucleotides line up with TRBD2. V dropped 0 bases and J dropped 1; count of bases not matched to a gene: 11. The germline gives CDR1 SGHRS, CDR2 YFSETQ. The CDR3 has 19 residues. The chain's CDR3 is CASSLAGAGGPSSYNEQFF. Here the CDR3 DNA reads TGCGCCAGCAGCTTGGCCGGGGCGGGAGGGCCTAGTTCCTACAATGAGCAGTTCTTC.

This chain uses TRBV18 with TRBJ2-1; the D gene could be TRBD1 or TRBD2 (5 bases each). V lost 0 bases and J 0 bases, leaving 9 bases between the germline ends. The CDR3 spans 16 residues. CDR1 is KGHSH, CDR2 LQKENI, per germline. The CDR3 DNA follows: TGTGCCAGCTCACCACCGGGACGAGGCTCCTACAATGAGCAGTTCTTC. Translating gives CASSPPGRGSYNEQFF.

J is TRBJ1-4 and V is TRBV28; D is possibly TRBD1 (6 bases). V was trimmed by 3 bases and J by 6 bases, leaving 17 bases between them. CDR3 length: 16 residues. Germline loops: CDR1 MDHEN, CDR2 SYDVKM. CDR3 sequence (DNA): TGTGCCAGCAGTTTCCTACAGGGACTGGGGGATGAAAAACTGTTTTTT. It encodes CASSFLQGLGDEKLFF. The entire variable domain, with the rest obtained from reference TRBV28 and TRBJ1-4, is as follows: DVKVTQSSRYLVKRTGEKVFLECVQDMDHENMFWYRQDPGLGLRLIYFSYDVKMKEKGDIPEGYSVSREKKERFSLILESASTNQTSMYLCASSFLQGLGDEKLFFGSGTQLSVL.

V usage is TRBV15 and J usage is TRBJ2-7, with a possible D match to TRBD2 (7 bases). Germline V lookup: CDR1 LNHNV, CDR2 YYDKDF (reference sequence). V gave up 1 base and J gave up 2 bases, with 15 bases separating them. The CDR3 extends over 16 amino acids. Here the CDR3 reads CATSRGGLAATYEQYF. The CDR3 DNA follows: TGTGCCACCAGCAGAGGGGGGCTAGCGGCAACCTACGAGCAGTACTTC.

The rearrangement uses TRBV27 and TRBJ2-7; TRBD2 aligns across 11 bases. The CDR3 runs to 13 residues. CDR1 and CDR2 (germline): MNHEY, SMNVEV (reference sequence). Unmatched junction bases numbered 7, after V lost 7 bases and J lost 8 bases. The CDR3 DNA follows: TGTGCCAGCACCTCTCGACTAGCGGGGAAGCAGTACTTC. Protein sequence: CASTSRLAGKQYF.

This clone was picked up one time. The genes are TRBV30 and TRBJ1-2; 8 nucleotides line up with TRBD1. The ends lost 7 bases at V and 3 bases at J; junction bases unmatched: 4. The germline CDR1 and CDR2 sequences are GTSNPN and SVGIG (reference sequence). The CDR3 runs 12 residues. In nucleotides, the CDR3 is TGTGCCTTGGACAGGGCGGACTATGGCTACACCTTC. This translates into CALDRADYGYTF.